The 31 T cell receptor beta chains below were found in one sample sequenced in a study of identical twins. TCRdb re-analysed the 5' RACE reads in MiXCR, keeping a single row per CDR3 protein. The repertoire has hundreds of thousands of distinct CDR3 sequences, about 14% of them found once; the top ten carry under 9.5%. The sample consisted of memory (CD45RO+) T cells sorted from blood. The receptors stem from a woman aged 18 to 35 in good health.

In its sample, this clonotype was seen many times. The chain carries TRBV5-1 and TRBJ2-2; tentative D call: TRBD2 (6 bases). The CDR3 loop spans 16 amino acids. Germline V gene sequence: CDR1 SGHRS, CDR2 YFSETQ. Trimming left V 0 bases short and J 4 bases short, with 13 bases between. In DNA, the CDR3 is TGCGCCAGCAGCTTGGTGGGACTCTCTGGCACCGGGGAGCTGTTTTTT. Protein: CASSLVGLSGTGELFF.

The chain combines TRBV7-9 with TRBJ1-2; D gene unclear. The germline V gene has CDR1 SEHNR and CDR2 FQNEAQ (reference sequence). V was trimmed by 7 bases and J by 4 bases, leaving 16 bases between them. The CDR3 covers 14 residues. Here the CDR3 DNA reads TGTGCCAGCACCCAAGGCCGGGATTTCTATGGCTACACCTTC. Amino acids: CASTQGRDFYGYTF.

Ten or more counts support this clonotype. The chain carries TRBV29-1 and TRBJ2-3, with 7 bases aligning to TRBD1. CDR1 and CDR2 from the germline V gene are SQVTM and ANQGSEA. The trim removed 0 bases at V and 1 base at J, leaving 4 bases unmatched. The CDR3 covers 15 residues. CDR3 in amino acids: CSVEDYTGGTDTQYF. In DNA form, the CDR3 reads TGCAGCGTTGAAGATTATACAGGGGGCACAGATACGCAGTATTTT.

This clonotype was seen more than once but under ten times. CDR3 protein: CSASGLAGGPYEQYF. The CDR3 nucleotides are TGCAGTGCTTCGGGACTAGCGGGAGGGCCATACGAGCAGTACTTC. The chain is built from TRBV20-1 and TRBJ2-7; TRBD2 aligns across 16 bases. Germline V lookup: CDR1 DFQATT, CDR2 SNEGSKA (reference sequence). The CDR3 covers 15 residues. V shed 5 bases and J 4 bases; nucleotides not matched to a gene: 5.

This clonotype has at least ten counts. The chain combines TRBV20-1 with TRBJ2-7; no definite D call. The CDR3 is made up of 13 amino acids. Between the trimmed V and J ends, which lost 4 bases and 6 bases, there was a span of 16 bases. Per germline, CDR1 DFQATT and CDR2 SNEGSKA (reference sequence). CDR3 sequence reads: CSAKAYGLVEQYF. The CDR3 DNA is TGCAGTGCTAAAGCGTATGGGTTGGTCGAGCAGTACTTC.

This clonotype turned up a few times. The chain combines TRBV5-1 with TRBJ1-1, with D maybe TRBD1 (5 bases). Germline V gene data show CDR1 as SGHRS and CDR2 as YFSETQ. The CDR3 extends over 11 amino acids. Between the trimmed V and J ends, which lost 1 base and 11 bases, there was a span of 9 bases. CDR3: CASSLRGKAFF. The CDR3 region has the DNA TGCGCCAGCAGCTTGCGGGGCAAGGCTTTCTTT.

The J gene is TRBJ2-5, the V gene TRBV7-2; D gene uncertain. V gave up 3 bases and J gave up 4 bases, with 9 bases separating them. The CDR3 length is 13 residues. Germline CDR1 reads SGHTA; CDR2 reads FQGNSA. CDR3 in DNA: TGTGCCAGCAGCTTTGGAGTTCGAGAGACCCAGTACTTC. Protein product: CASSFGVRETQYF.

V is TRBV11-2 and J is TRBJ2-4; tentative D call: TRBD2 (5 bases). Germline CDR1 reads SGHAT; CDR2 reads FQNNGV. The CDR3 has 18 amino acids. The germline V and J ends were trimmed by 4 bases and 8 bases, with 27 bases remaining between them. The CDR3 loop is CASSSLRRTTDCRYIQYF. CDR3 DNA: TGTGCCAGCAGCTCCCTCCGACGCACGACGGACTGTCGGTACATTCAGTACTTC.

The table lists this clonotype with a few counts. This chain links TRBV5-5 with TRBJ2-4, with TRBD1 matching over 9 bases. Trimming took 0 bases from V and 6 from J; bases not matched to a gene: 4. CDR1 and CDR2 from the germline V gene are SGHKS and YYEKEE (reference sequence). This CDR3 has 15 residues. The CDR3 DNA is TGTGCCAGCAGCTTGGAGCGGGGACAGGGAAACATTCAGTACTTC. It codes for CASSLERGQGNIQYF.

This clonotype was seen ten or more times. In DNA form, the CDR3 reads TGTGCCACCAGGATGGGACAGATAAATCAGCCCCAGCATTTT. Translation gives CATRMGQINQPQHF. This chain uses TRBV15 with TRBJ1-5, with 7 bases matching TRBD1. Germline CDR1 reads LNHNV; CDR2 reads YYDKDF (reference sequence). With V trimmed by 6 bases and J by 4 bases, 6 bases remained unmatched. The CDR3 is 14 amino acids.

This chain links TRBV6-2 or TRBV6-3 with TRBJ2-5; D is uncertain. Trimming stripped 3 bases from V and 7 bases from J, with 12 bases between. The CDR3 spans 13 residues. Germline CDR1 reads MNHEY; CDR2 reads SVGEGT. The CDR3: CASSYNGGGTQYF. The CDR3 DNA reads TGTGCCAGCAGTTATAACGGCGGCGGGACCCAGTACTTC.

This clonotype appeared a few times. Written as DNA, the CDR3 is TGTGCCAGCAGGTCCGACGTGGGAATATCTAACTATGGCTACACCTTC. Translation: CASRSDVGISNYGYTF. This chain uses TRBV6-1 with TRBJ1-2; unclear D gene. This CDR3 comprises 16 residues. V dropped 6 bases and J dropped 0 bases, with 17 bases sitting between them. Germline CDR1 and CDR2: MNHNS and SASEGT.

The rearrangement links TRBV19 to TRBJ1-6; 9 nucleotides align to TRBD1. CDR3 length: 14 amino acids. Germline V CDR1 and CDR2: LNHDA, SQIVND (reference sequence). Germline trimming cut 3 bases from V and 7 bases from J; bases unmatched to any gene: 1. The CDR3 reads CASSIGQGNSPLHF. In DNA form, the CDR3 reads TGTGCCAGTAGTATCGGACAGGGGAATTCACCCCTCCACTTT.

The chain employs TRBV6-1 and TRBJ2-7, with D unclear. Germline lookup yields CDR1 MNHNS and CDR2 SASEGT. V lost 5 bases to trimming and J lost 2 bases, with 13 bases between them. This CDR3 comprises 14 residues. The CDR3 loop reads CASSPQVQTYEQYF. The CDR3 nucleotides read TGTGCCAGCAGTCCTCAGGTTCAGACCTACGAGCAGTACTTC.

The chain employs TRBV7-9 and TRBJ2-1; a possible D gene is TRBD1 (5 bases). This CDR3 spans 14 amino acids. The germline V gene encodes CDR1 SEHNR and CDR2 FQNEAQ (reference sequence). V was pared by 5 bases and J by 6 bases, with 14 bases between. CDR3 amino acids: CASSPRSDSNEQFF. The CDR3 DNA sequence: TGTGCCAGCAGCCCCCGGTCAGACAGCAATGAGCAGTTCTTC.

The V call is TRBV11-2, the J call TRBJ2-6; perhaps TRBD2 as D (7 bases). Germline V gives CDR1 SGHAT, CDR2 FQNNGV. Trimming removed 5 bases from V and 3 bases from J, with 23 bases in between. The CDR3 extends over 19 amino acids. The CDR3 region has the DNA TGTGCCAGCAGCCAGAGGGGCGGGGGACAAGCGTATGGGGCCAACGTCCTGACTTTC. As protein: CASSQRGGGQAYGANVLTF.

This clonotype came up a few times. This chain uses TRBV2 with TRBJ1-1, with a weak D call TRBD1 (6 bases). CDR3 length equals 13 residues. CDR1 SNHLY and CDR2 FYNNEI come from the germline V gene. V was shortened by 8 bases and J by 4 bases, with 14 bases between the two germline ends. The chain's CDR3 is CASDPQGSTEAFF. CDR3 nucleotide sequence: TGTGCCAGCGACCCACAGGGATCCACTGAAGCTTTCTTT.

This clonotype was counted between two and nine times. This sequence joins TRBV3-1 and TRBJ1-1; a possible D gene is TRBD1 (6 bases). V was pared by 3 bases and J by 11 bases, with 19 bases between. The CDR3 is made up of 14 amino acids. Germline CDR1 and CDR2: LGHDT and YNNKEL (reference sequence). CDR3 in amino acids: CASSHEGGLIEAFF. The CDR3 DNA is TGTGCCAGCAGCCACGAGGGGGGACTCATAGAGGCTTTCTTT.

This clonotype was seen repeatedly, ten times or more. The chain uses TRBV4-2 and TRBJ2-1; 8 bases align to TRBD2. This CDR3 has 16 residues. The ends lost 5 bases at V and 2 bases at J; junction bases unmatched: 8. Germline V gene sequence: CDR1 LGHNA, CDR2 YNFKEQ. In DNA, the CDR3 is TGTGCCAGCAGCTCGACTAGCGTTAGTGCCTACAATGAGCAGTTCTTC. It codes for CASSSTSVSAYNEQFF.

V is TRBV6-1 and J is TRBJ2-6, with D possibly matching TRBD1 (6 bases). V lost 6 bases and J lost 1, with 13 bases in between. The CDR3 has 16 residues. Germline lookup yields CDR1 MNHNS and CDR2 SASEGT. CDR3 DNA sequence: TGTGCCAGCAGAACCGGGACACCGTCTGGGGCCAACGTCCTGACTTTC. This translates into CASRTGTPSGANVLTF.

This rearrangement joins TRBV5-1 to TRBJ1-1; D gene ambiguous. This CDR3 is built from 13 residues. V was pared by 2 bases and J by 1 base, with 6 bases between. CDR1 is SGHRS, CDR2 YFSETQ, per germline. CDR3 nucleotide sequence: TGCGCCAGCAGCTTATGGGGGAACACTGAAGCTTTCTTT. Translating gives CASSLWGNTEAFF. Full variable domain (missing parts from reference TRBV5-1 and TRBJ1-1): KAGVTQTPRYLIKTRGQQVTLSCSPISGHRSVSWYQQTPGQGLQFLFEYFSETQRNKGNFPGRFSGRQFSNSRSEMNVSTLELGDSALYLCASSLWGNTEAFFGQGTRLTVV.

This clonotype was observed many times. This sequence joins TRBV6-5 and TRBJ1-5, with D perhaps TRBD1 (6 bases). This CDR3 has 15 amino acids. From germline, CDR1 is MNHEY and CDR2 SVGAGI. The ends were cut back, 2 bases at V and 0 bases at J, with 8 bases in the middle. CDR3 in amino acids: CASSYRQDSNQPQHF. The CDR3 DNA sequence: TGTGCCAGCAGTTACAGACAGGATAGCAATCAGCCCCAGCATTTT.

The chain joins TRBV12-3 or TRBV12-4 to TRBJ2-7, with TRBD2 as a possible D gene (7 bases). V was clipped by 4 bases and J by 3 bases, with 13 bases between them. The CDR3 consists of 14 residues. The DNA for the CDR3 is TGTGCCAGCAGTTGGGGGGGAGGGGGCTACGAGCAGTACTTC. Its translation is CASSWGGGGYEQYF.

The V gene is TRBV5-4, the J gene TRBJ2-1, with TRBD2 as a possible D gene (7 bases). V lost 4 bases, J lost 0 bases, and 11 bases lay in between. Germline-derived CDR1 and CDR2 are SGHNT and YYREEE (reference sequence). This CDR3 is 15 amino acids long. The CDR3 reads CASSHGGPSYNEQFF. CDR3 nucleotides: TGTGCCAGCAGCCACGGGGGGCCCTCCTACAATGAGCAGTTCTTC.

This clonotype was picked up a small number of times. The chain is built from TRBV27 and TRBJ2-3; possible D gene TRBD2, 7 bases. Trimming took 8 bases from V and 3 from J, leaving 15 bases between them. The CDR3 covers 14 residues. Germline values: CDR1 MNHEY, CDR2 SMNVEV (reference sequence). Written as DNA, the CDR3 is TGTGCCAGCGGGTCGGGGGGCCGGACAGATACGCAGTATTTT. Encoded protein: CASGSGGRTDTQYF.

In this sample, this clonotype turned up a few times. The CDR3 is CASSFGTITDTQYF. CDR3 nucleotides: TGTGCCAGCAGCTTCGGGACTATCACAGATACGCAGTATTTT. The chain joins TRBV5-5 to TRBJ2-3; 7 bases line up with TRBD2. Germline V gene sequence: CDR1 SGHKS, CDR2 YYEKEE (reference sequence). The CDR3 totals 14 residues. The trim removed 2 bases at V and 2 bases at J, leaving 2 bases unmatched. The full variable domain, its missing parts supplied by reference TRBV5-5 and TRBJ2-3, is DAGVTQSPTHLIKTRGQQVTLRCSPISGHKSVSWYQQVLGQGPQFIFQYYEKEERGRGNFPDRFSARQFPNYSSELNVNALLLGDSALYLCASSFGTITDTQYFGPGTRLTVL.

The V call is TRBV9, the J call TRBJ2-3, with D uncertain. The germline V gene encodes CDR1 SGDLS and CDR2 YYNGEE. The V gene lost 0 bases and the J gene lost 6 bases, with 8 bases spanning the gap. This CDR3 region has 13 residues. As DNA, the CDR3 is TGTGCCAGCAGCGTAGCCCTAAAGGATACGCAGTATTTT. It yields the protein CASSVALKDTQYF.

This clonotype was detected a few times. The chain is built from TRBV20-1 and TRBJ2-7; possibly TRBD1 for D (6 bases). Germline assignment: CDR1 DFQATT and CDR2 SNEGSKA (reference sequence). The CDR3 runs 11 residues. The V end lost 6 bases, the J end lost 11 bases, and 17 bases lay between the germline ends. CDR3 DNA: TGCAGTGCCAGGGGACACTCTAGGGAGTACTTC. Its translation is CSARGHSREYF.

The chain couples TRBV10-3 to TRBJ1-2; 7 bases are shared with TRBD1. The CDR3 consists of 15 residues. V gave up 4 bases and J gave up 3 bases; unmatched junction bases: 8. Germline V gene lookup returns CDR1 ENHRY and CDR2 SYGVKD. The CDR3: CAISGLSGGDYGYTF. DNA for the CDR3: TGTGCCATCAGTGGTTTGTCAGGGGGGGACTATGGCTACACCTTC.

This chain uses TRBV20-1 with TRBJ2-5; 12 nucleotides match TRBD2. V shed 2 bases and J 5 bases; nucleotides not matched to a gene: 9. The CDR3 spans 16 residues. Per germline, CDR1 DFQATT and CDR2 SNEGSKA (reference sequence). CDR3 sequence: CSARKFTSGGPETQYF. In nucleotides, the CDR3 is TGCAGTGCTAGAAAATTCACTAGCGGGGGGCCCGAGACCCAGTACTTC.

This clonotype was seen a handful of times. This rearrangement joins TRBV5-1 to TRBJ1-2, with 7 bases aligning to TRBD1. The CDR3 runs 15 residues. Trimming removed 0 bases from V and 5 bases from J; junction bases left unmatched: 7. The germline CDR1 and CDR2 sequences are SGHRS and YFSETQ. DNA for the CDR3: TGCGCCAGCAGCTTGGGAACAGGGGTTGAGTATGGCTACACCTTC. It is translated as CASSLGTGVEYGYTF.